These T cell receptor beta chains were read from a single sample in a study of cytomegalovirus exposure and HLA in healthy donors. Here immunoSEQ multiplex PCR was the method, and the copy in TCRdb shows in-frame clones only, minus some. The sample shows roughly 180,000 clones, roughly 85% of them seen only once. The specimen was PBMCs. The origin of the receptors is a man aged 30 to 39 in good health and CMV-seronegative. Each CDR3 is given with its conserved first and last residue. D genes are given only for firm matches. Clone size, where shown, is once, few, many, or a class for clones that have expanded.

>TRBJ2-7|.|TRBD2|TRBV28
TGTGCCAGCAGCCCCTCCGGTGGGGGGGTCGCGGCCTACGAGCAGTACTTC
CASSPSGGGVAAYEQYF
>TRBJ2-1|few|TRBD2|TRBV11-2
TGTGCCAGCAGCTCATACGGGGGTAGCGGGAGTAACAATGAGCAGTTCTTC
CASSSYGGSGSNNEQFF
>TRBJ2-7|.|TRBD1|TRBV27
TGTGCCAGCAGTTTACAGGGGACAGGGAAAGGGAACGAGCAGTACTTC
CASSLQGTGKGNEQYF
>TRBJ1-6|.|.|TRBV6-5
TGTGCCAGCAGTAAGGGGGTCTCTTCTTCACCCCTCCACTTT
CASSKGVSSSPLHF
>TRBJ2-3|.|TRBD1|TRBV19
TGTGCCAGTAGCCGGAGGGACAGGAGCACAGATACGCAGTATTTT
CASSRRDRSTDTQYF
>TRBJ2-5|.|TRBD1|TRBV28
TGTGCCAGCAGTTTGTTTCAGGGGGCCGCTCAAGAGACCCAGTACTTC
CASSLFQGAAQETQYF
>TRBJ2-7|large|TRBD1|TRBV4-3
TGCGCCAGCAGCCAGGGACAGGGGTCCTACGAGCAGTACTTC
CASSQGQGSYEQYF
>TRBJ1-4|few|.|TRBV6-5
TGTGCCAGCAGGGGGGCCATTAATGAAAAACTGTTTTTT
CASRGAINEKLFF
>TRBJ2-7|once|.|TRBV21-1
TGTCACGGGACAGAATTCTACGAGCAGTACTTC
CHGTEFYEQYF
>TRBJ1-3|.|.|TRBV5-6
TGTGCCAGCAGGCAACAGGGCATCTCTGGAAACACCATATATTTT
CASRQQGISGNTIYF
>TRBJ1-1|.|.|TRBV7-3
TGTGCCAGCAGCCGAACGGGTGGGGCGAACACTGAAGCTTTCTTT
CASSRTGGANTEAFF
>TRBJ2-5|.|TRBD2|TRBV4-1
TGCGCCAGCAGCCAAGGTTCGCTAGCGGGAGGGGAGACCCAGTACTTC
CASSQGSLAGGETQYF
>TRBJ2-7|once|.|TRBV19
TGTGCCAGTAGTCAGGGGCAGCCCCTCTACGAGCAGTACTTC
CASSQGQPLYEQYF
>TRBJ2-7|.|TRBD1|TRBV28
TGTGCCAGCAGATCGACAGGGGACGAGCAGTACTTC
CASRSTGDEQYF
>TRBJ1-6|once|.|TRBV30
TGTGCCCTCTCTGAGGGGAGGTCCTATAATTCACCCCTCCACTTT
CALSEGRSYNSPLHF
>TRBJ2-3|once|.|TRBV7-3
TGTGCCAGCAGCTTATTCCCGTCGGCAGATACGCAGTATTTT
CASSLFPSADTQYF
>TRBJ2-7|.|.|TRBV30
TGTGCCTGGACGTTTCGGGGTTGGAAGACGACCTACGAGCAGTACTTC
CAWTFRGWKTTYEQYF
>TRBJ2-5|.|TRBD2|TRBV19
TGTGCCAGTACTTCACACGGGGGGGATCGGGAGACCCAGTACTTC
CASTSHGGDRETQYF
>TRBJ2-1|.|.|TRBV20-1
TGCAGTGCTAGCCGAGCCCTTGAGCAGTTCTTC
CSASRALEQFF
>TRBJ2-1|.|TRBD1|TRBV19
TGTGCCAGTAGTATTCCGGGACAGGGGTCCAATGAGCAGTTCTTC
CASSIPGQGSNEQFF
>TRBJ1-2|few|.|TRBV7-6
TGTGCCAGCAGCTTAGCGTCGGGGGATGGCTACACCTTC
CASSLASGDGYTF
>TRBJ2-7|.|TRBD1|TRBV18
TGTGCCAGCTCAGCGAGACAGGGGGTGTACGAGCAGTACTTC
CASSARQGVYEQYF
>TRBJ2-7|.|TRBD1|TRBV5-4
TGTGCCAGCAGCTTGGGACAGGGCTTCTTAGGCGAGCAGTACTTC
CASSLGQGFLGEQYF
>TRBJ2-7|.|TRBD1|TRBV29-1
TGCAGCGTTCAAGGGACAGGCGCGTCCTACGAGCAGTACTTC
CSVQGTGASYEQYF
>TRBJ2-7|few|.|TRBV27
TGTGCCAGCAGTTCCCAAGGGCAGGGGGGAAGCGAGCAGTACTTC
CASSSQGQGGSEQYF
>TRBJ2-7|.|TRBD1|TRBV28
TGTGCCAGCAGTTCTCCGACAGGGTTCTACGAGCAGTACTTC
CASSSPTGFYEQYF
>TRBJ2-1|.|.|TRBV7-9
TGTGCCAGCAGCCCGAGCGGAAAGCAGTTCTTC
CASSPSGKQFF
>TRBJ2-7|.|.|TRBV6-6
TGTGCCAGCAGTGACCAGGGGTTTGGGACCTACGAGCAGTACTTC
CASSDQGFGTYEQYF
>TRBJ1-2|.|.|TRBV27
TGTGCCAGCAGTTTGACAGGAATGGTTGGCTACACCTTC
CASSLTGMVGYTF
>TRBJ2-5|.|TRBD2|TRBV30
TGTGCCTGGAGCCAGAAGACTAGCGGGAGGGCCGTACACCCGAGCCAAGAGACCCAGTACTTC
CAWSQKTSGRAVHPSQETQYF
>TRBJ2-2|.|TRBD2|TRBV19
TGTGCCATGTCGGCGGGGGACCTGAACACCGGGGAGCTGTTTTTT
CAMSAGDLNTGELFF
>TRBJ1-4|.|.|TRBV4-2
TGTGCCAGCAGCCAACGGCAGTCCGAGGGAGAAAAACTGTTTTTT
CASSQRQSEGEKLFF
>TRBJ1-4|.|.|TRBV30
TGTGCCTGGCCTGTTTCGGCAACTAATGAAAAACTGTTTTTT
CAWPVSATNEKLFF
>TRBJ2-1|.|.|TRBV7-9
TGTGCCAGCAGCTTAATGGCAGACAATGAGCAGTTCTTC
CASSLMADNEQFF
>TRBJ1-5|.|.|TRBV5-1
TGCGCCAGCAGCTTGGATGGTCGGCAGCCCCAGCATTTT
CASSLDGRQPQHF
>TRBJ1-5|few|.|TRBV10-3
TGTGCCATCAGGTTGACAGAGAATCAGCCCCAGCATTTT
CAIRLTENQPQHF
>TRBJ1-2|.|.|TRBV5-6
TGTGCCAGCAGCTTGGCGGGTCGAACGCATGGCTACACCTTC
CASSLAGRTHGYTF
>TRBJ2-2|.|TRBD1|TRBV30
TGTGCCTGGACTAGACAGGGTGTCTCCACCGGGGAGCTGTTTTTT
CAWTRQGVSTGELFF
>TRBJ1-3|.|.|TRBV9
TGTGCCAGCAGCGCCGGACAGCTGATCTCTGGAAACACCATATATTTT
CASSAGQLISGNTIYF
>TRBJ1-2|once|.|TRBV7-9
TGTGCCAGCAGCCCTAGGACAACTGGCTACACCTTC
CASSPRTTGYTF
>TRBJ2-7|.|TRBD2|TRBV5-1
TGCGCCAGCAGCTTGATAACTAGCGTTTACGAGCAGTACTTC
CASSLITSVYEQYF
>TRBJ1-3|.|TRBD1|TRBV19
TGTGTCAGTAGTAAGGACAGGGGTAGTCTCTCTGGAAACACCATATATTTT
CVSSKDRGSLSGNTIYF
>TRBJ1-5|.|TRBD1|TRBV18
TGTGCCAGCTCACCGCGGGACAGGGGAGGCAATCAGCCCCAGCATTTT
CASSPRDRGGNQPQHF
>TRBJ1-4|.|.|TRBV28
TGTGCCAGCAGAGAGTTTAACCCCAATGAAAAACTGTTTTTT
CASREFNPNEKLFF
>TRBJ1-6|.|TRBD1|TRBV18
TGTGCCAGCTCAGAGACAGGGTTCAATTCACCCCTCCACTTT
CASSETGFNSPLHF
>TRBJ2-3|.|TRBD1|TRBV5-1
TGCGCCAGCAGCCCGGGACAGCTCAATGGTGTAGATACGCAGTATTTT
CASSPGQLNGVDTQYF
>TRBJ2-7|.|.|TRBV7-2
TGTGCCAGCAGCTTCTCAGATTTCTCCTACGAGCGGTACTTC
CASSFSDFSYERYF
>TRBJ1-2|.|TRBD1|TRBV6-5
TGTGCCAGCAGACCGGGACAGGGGGCTGGCTACACCTTC
CASRPGQGAGYTF
>TRBJ1-1|once|.|TRBV9
TGTGCCAGCAGCGTAGTAGGAGGTGAAGCTTTCTTT
CASSVVGGEAFF
>TRBJ1-4|few|.|TRBV6-6
TGTGCCAGCAGCACGAATAGGGGCCGAGGTGAAAAACTGTTTTTT
CASSTNRGRGEKLFF
>TRBJ2-7|.|TRBD1|TRBV29-1
TGCAGCGCCGCCCAGGGGGCTACCTACGAGCAGTACTTC
CSAAQGATYEQYF
>TRBJ2-7|.|.|TRBV7-9
TGTGCCAGCAGCTTAGTTCTGGGGGCGACTACCTACGAGCAGTACTTC
CASSLVLGATTYEQYF
>TRBJ2-7|.|.|TRBV5-6
TGTGCCAGCAGCTTGGGGACAGACTACGAGCAGTACTTC
CASSLGTDYEQYF
>TRBJ1-1|.|TRBD1|TRBV4-1
TGCGCCAGCAGCCAAGAGTCAATGGGACAGGGTGCTTTCTTT
CASSQESMGQGAFF
>TRBJ1-1|.|.|TRBV5-1
TGCGCCAGCAGCCTAAGGACCGGGGGAGGCACTGAAGCTTTCTTT
CASSLRTGGGTEAFF
>TRBJ2-3|.|TRBD2|TRBV13
TGTGCCAGCAGCCCCGGGGGGGCCGGGGCGCAGTATTTT
CASSPGGAGAQYF
>TRBJ2-3|.|TRBD2|TRBV30
TGTGCCTGGACCATACCTTGGGCTAGCGGGGTCACAGATACGCAGTATTTT
CAWTIPWASGVTDTQYF